The source of this T cell receptor beta chain is a study of spatial heterogeneity in lung cancer. The overall study: Available PBMC from follow-up, collected a median of roughly two years after resection, underwent sequencing.

This clonotype appeared once. TCRdb reprocessed the 5' RACE reads with MiXCR, giving one entry per CDR3 protein. In the table there are about 100,000 distinct CDR3 sequences, 15% to 20% of which are singletons. Time point in this sample: blood at routine non-recurrence follow-up after resection. Looked up from germline, CDR1 is SGHTA and CDR2 is FQGNSA. The CDR3 length is 14 residues. The V gene lost 2 bases and the J gene lost 2 bases, with 9 bases spanning the gap. The chain recombines TRBV7-2 with TRBJ2-5; D gene unclear. The sequenced sample was PBMCs, obtained at follow-up. This receptor was taken from a male donor with early-stage non-small cell lung cancer. The CDR3 DNA reads TGTGCCAGCAGCTTACGTATCAGACAAGAGACCCAGTACTTC. It translates to CASSLRIRQETQYF.